This TCR beta chain was observed in a study of response to subunit inactivated influenza vaccine. This clonotype turned up a few times. Its target is unknown. A much bigger clone sits one base away, suggesting this may be a read error. Study-wide findings and caveats: Authors suggested each seasonal flu vaccination may recruit only limited numbers of new T cells.

One entry per CDR3 protein results from TCRdb running MiXCR on the RT-PCR reads. The profile shows around 710,000 distinct CDR3 sequences, approximately 15% of them singletons. The length of the CDR3 is 15 residues. V shed 5 bases, J shed 3 bases, and the junction held 5 bases outside the gene matches. Per germline, CDR1 SSHAT and CDR2 FNYEAQ (reference sequence). Sequenced here: PBMCs from blood, sampled 14 days before vaccination. This rearrangement joins TRBV7-7 to TRBJ2-2; 8 bases are a match to TRBD1. This clonotype originated in a man in his fifties who received an inactivated influenza vaccine. The DNA for the CDR3 is TGTGCCAGCAGCCCCGGGACAGGACACACCGGGGAGCTGTTTTTT. Encoded protein: CASSPGTGHTGELFF.